One and the same sample provided the 32 T cell receptor beta chains below, sequenced in a study of T cells after yellow fever vaccination. TCRdb reprocessed the 5' RACE reads with MiXCR, giving one entry per CDR3 protein. The sample yields 310,000 or so distinct CDR3 sequences, around 7% seen once. Material: PBMCs, obtained more than 35 days after the first yellow fever vaccination. These receptors were taken from a man aged 18-30 years who received the YFV17D yellow fever vaccine.

This clonotype was found a few times. The CDR3 DNA follows: TGTGCCAGCAGCTTGAGTGGGAAGGGTTTTGGCTACACCTTC. Translation gives CASSLSGKGFGYTF. The chain carries TRBV11-2 and TRBJ1-2; unclear D gene. V dropped 3 bases and J dropped 7 bases, with 15 bases sitting between them. Germline V gene sequence: CDR1 SGHAT, CDR2 FQNNGV. The CDR3 totals 14 residues.

This clonotype was seen repeatedly, ten times or more. The genes are TRBV15 and TRBJ2-3; TRBD2 aligns across 7 bases. V gave up 9 bases and J gave up 0 bases; unmatched junction bases: 9. This CDR3 has 15 residues. Germline CDR1 and CDR2: LNHNV and YYDKDF (reference sequence). For the CDR3, the DNA is TGTGCCACTTCACCGCGGCGGGGGAGCACAGATACGCAGTATTTT. Translating it yields CATSPRRGSTDTQYF.

This clonotype was counted only a few times. The chain has TRBV7-6 and TRBJ1-2; D is unresolved. Trimming pared 5 bases from V and 10 bases from J, leaving 20 bases between. CDR1 is SGHVS, CDR2 FNYEAQ, per germline. This CDR3 contains 14 residues. The CDR3 nucleotides read TGTGCCAGCAGCCTAAAAGTCGGTACCGATACCTACACCTTC. It specifies CASSLKVGTDTYTF.

This clonotype came up a few times. The V and J genes are TRBV5-4 and TRBJ2-3; weak D call: TRBD2 (6 bases). CDR1 is SGHNT and CDR2 is YYREEE in the germline V gene (reference sequence). The CDR3 is 15 amino acids. The ends were cut back, 2 bases at V and 2 bases at J, with 12 bases in the middle. The CDR3 bases are TGTGCCAGCAGCTTTTCTAGCGACCCCACAGATACGCAGTATTTT. This gives the protein CASSFSSDPTDTQYF.

This clonotype was recorded a few times. This chain uses TRBV7-6 with TRBJ2-1; D remains unclear. V was clipped by 4 bases and J by 0 bases, with 10 bases between them. Germline-derived CDR1 and CDR2 are SGHVS and FNYEAQ. This CDR3 comprises 15 residues. The CDR3 DNA reads as TGTGCCAGCAGCTCGGCGATTAGCTCCTACAATGAGCAGTTCTTC. Translating it yields CASSSAISSYNEQFF.

The chain uses TRBV15 and TRBJ2-7; 7 bases map to TRBD1. The germline CDR1 and CDR2 sequences are LNHNV and YYDKDF (reference sequence). Trimming took 4 bases from V and 4 from J; bases not matched to a gene: 7. This CDR3 contains 14 residues. CDR3 sequence: CATSNRDRAYEQYF. The CDR3 coding sequence is TGTGCCACCAGCAACCGGGACAGAGCATACGAGCAGTACTTC. Complete variable domain (other parts from reference TRBV15 and TRBJ2-7): DAMVIQNPRYQVTQFGKPVTLSCSQTLNHNVMYWYQQKSSQAPKLLFHYYDKDFNNEADTPDNFQSRRPNTSFCFLDIRSPGLGDTAMYLCATSNRDRAYEQYFGPGTRLTVT.

The chain carries TRBV28 and TRBJ2-5; D remains unclear. V was pared by 5 bases and J by 5 bases, with 12 bases between. Germline V CDR1 and CDR2: MDHEN, SYDVKM. The CDR3 runs to 13 residues. CDR3 sequence: CASSLTSPETQYF. CDR3 sequence (DNA): TGTGCCAGCAGTCTGACTTCCCCGGAGACCCAGTACTTC. The full variable domain, its missing parts supplied by reference TRBV28 and TRBJ2-5, is DVKVTQSSRYLVKRTGEKVFLECVQDMDHENMFWYRQDPGLGLRLIYFSYDVKMKEKGDIPEGYSVSREKKERFSLILESASTNQTSMYLCASSLTSPETQYFGPGTRLLVL.

This clonotype has at least ten counts. This chain links TRBV6-2 or TRBV6-3 with TRBJ2-2; no firm D call. Germline V gene lookup returns CDR1 MNHEY and CDR2 SVGEGT. Trimming removed 0 bases at V and 1 base at J, with 0 bases between. The CDR3 is made up of 13 amino acids. The CDR3 coding sequence is TGTGCCAGCAGTTACTCGAACACCGGGGAGCTGTTTTTT. The encoded protein is CASSYSNTGELFF.

The rearrangement uses TRBV19 and TRBJ1-5; D not certain. The CDR3 is 15 residues long. Trimming left V 4 bases short and J 4 bases short, with 14 bases between. CDR1 is LNHDA and CDR2 is SQIVND in the germline V gene (reference sequence). CDR3 bases: TGTGCCAGTAGTAAAGTATCTTCTGGGAATCAGCCCCAGCATTTT. It specifies CASSKVSSGNQPQHF.

This chain uses TRBV18 with TRBJ2-7; the D gene is possibly TRBD1 (6 bases). Between the trimmed V and J ends, which lost 3 bases and 3 bases, there was a span of 18 bases. Germline CDR1 is KGHSH and CDR2 is LQKENI. The CDR3 extends over 16 amino acids. Written as DNA, the CDR3 is TGTGCCAGCTCACCGTACCTTGAAACGACAGGCTACGAGCAGTACTTC. Its translation is CASSPYLETTGYEQYF.

This clonotype was counted only a few times. The V call is TRBV6-4, the J call TRBJ2-3; 8 bases are a match to TRBD2. The CDR3 is made up of 15 amino acids. Germline V gives CDR1 MRHNA, CDR2 SNTAGT. Unmatched junction bases numbered 6, after V lost 3 bases and J lost 4 bases. In DNA, the CDR3 is TGTGCCAGCAGTGATGGAGCGGGGGCTTCAGATACGCAGTATTTT. Residues: CASSDGAGASDTQYF.

The sample holds a few counts of this clonotype. V and J are TRBV5-4 and TRBJ2-1, with D possibly called TRBD1 or TRBD2 (5 bases each). V was cut by 3 bases and J by 5 bases, with 12 bases left in between. This CDR3 has 14 amino acids. Per germline, CDR1 SGHNT and CDR2 YYREEE (reference sequence). CDR3 bases: TGTGCCAGCAGCTGGTTCCGGGGCCACAATGAGCAGTTCTTC. Translation: CASSWFRGHNEQFF.

The J gene is TRBJ1-1, the V gene TRBV19; the D gene is possibly TRBD1 (5 bases). There are 13 residues in the CDR3. Trimming cost V 8 bases and J 0 bases, with 10 bases left between them. Germline assignment: CDR1 LNHDA and CDR2 SQIVND (reference sequence). This CDR3 reads CASSDSLNTEAFF. As DNA, the CDR3 is TGTGCCAGTTCAGACAGTCTGAACACTGAAGCTTTCTTT.

This clonotype was detected a few times. The CDR3 spells CSASKAGALTDTQYF. The CDR3, as DNA: TGCAGTGCCTCGAAAGCGGGGGCCCTCACAGATACGCAGTATTTT. J is TRBJ2-3 and V is TRBV20-1, with 8 bases fitting TRBD2. This CDR3 is 15 amino acids long. Per the germline V gene, CDR1 is DFQATT and CDR2 is SNEGSKA (reference sequence). V shed 6 bases and J 2 bases; nucleotides not matched to a gene: 10.

The chain has TRBV5-1 and TRBJ2-5, with 8 bases lining up with TRBD2. Germline V gives CDR1 SGHRS, CDR2 YFSETQ. V trimming: 2 bases; J trimming: 5 bases; junction bases outside the gene matches: 8. This CDR3 is built from 15 residues. CDR3 nucleotide sequence: TGCGCCAGCAGCTTCGGTAGCGGGGTCGGCGAGACCCAGTACTTC. Translation gives CASSFGSGVGETQYF.

The chain links TRBV4-1 to TRBJ2-7, with 7 bases matching TRBD2. J gave up 5 bases and V 0 bases, and 4 bases lay outside the gene matches. The length of the CDR3 is 14 residues. Per germline, CDR1 MGHRA and CDR2 YSYEKL. CDR3 in amino acids: CASSQEAGWNEQYF. CDR3 DNA sequence: TGCGCCAGCAGCCAAGAAGCGGGATGGAACGAGCAGTACTTC.

This clonotype appeared a few times. The chain has TRBV6-2 or TRBV6-3 and TRBJ2-4; D remains ambiguous. The CDR3 contains 11 residues. Germline assignment: CDR1 MNHEY and CDR2 SVGEGT. Trimming stripped 7 bases from V and 9 bases from J, with 10 bases between. The CDR3 is CASTGDGIQYF. CDR3 DNA: TGTGCCAGCACTGGCGACGGCATTCAGTACTTC.

The rearrangement links TRBV20-1 to TRBJ2-1, with 10 bases that match TRBD2. The J segment lost 12 bases and the V segment lost 0 bases, leaving 14 bases of the junction unmatched. CDR3 length: 16 residues. Per germline, CDR1 DFQATT and CDR2 SNEGSKA (reference sequence). The CDR3 region has the DNA TGCAGTGCTAGAGATCCCCTAGCGGGGGTGCCTAAGGGGCAGTTCTTC. It specifies CSARDPLAGVPKGQFF.

This clonotype was picked up a small number of times. The chain joins TRBV6-2 or TRBV6-3 to TRBJ1-6; 8 nucleotides match TRBD1. This CDR3 has 15 residues. Unmatched junction bases numbered 6, after V lost 5 bases and J lost 6 bases. Per the germline V gene, CDR1 is MNHEY and CDR2 is SVGEGT. The CDR3 sequence: CASSQAGGRNSPLHF. The DNA for the CDR3 is TGTGCCAGCAGTCAAGCAGGGGGCCGTAATTCACCCCTCCACTTT.

This clonotype occurred a few times. The V call is TRBV6-1, the J call TRBJ1-5; TRBD1 agrees at 7 bases. The CDR3 has 13 residues. V lost 6 bases, J lost 3 bases, and 2 bases stayed unmatched. Germline lookup yields CDR1 MNHNS and CDR2 SASEGT. CDR3: CASSTGVNQPQHF. The CDR3 coding sequence is TGTGCCAGCAGCACAGGGGTCAATCAGCCCCAGCATTTT.

This clonotype was detected a few times. The chain carries TRBV15 and TRBJ1-1, with 7 bases matching TRBD1. From germline, CDR1 is LNHNV and CDR2 YYDKDF (reference sequence). The CDR3 consists of 14 residues. V was pared by 1 base and J by 5 bases, with 4 bases of the junction left unmatched. CDR3: CATSRAQGRTEAFF. CDR3 DNA sequence: TGTGCCACCAGCAGAGCACAGGGGCGAACTGAAGCTTTCTTT.

This clonotype was found many times. The chain carries TRBV12-3 or TRBV12-4 and TRBJ2-7; no clear D gene. The CDR3 spans 13 residues. Trimming pared 3 bases from V and 3 bases from J, leaving 9 bases between. For the CDR3, the DNA is TGTGCCAGCAGTTTGCCAGGTGACTACGAGCAGTACTTC. This codes for CASSLPGDYEQYF.

This clonotype was seen at least ten times. The chain couples TRBV24-1 to TRBJ2-3; D gene uncertain. This CDR3 is 15 amino acids long. Trimming removed 3 bases from V and 5 bases from J, with 14 bases in between. CDR1 is KGHDR and CDR2 is SFDVKD in the germline V gene. The DNA for the CDR3 is TGTGCCACCAGTGATCCTTTGGGCCCCGGAGATACGCAGTATTTT. This translates into CATSDPLGPGDTQYF.

This clonotype was seen a few times. The chain employs TRBV4-3 and TRBJ1-5; no clear D gene. CDR1 and CDR2 from the germline V gene are LGHNA and YSLEER. Trimming took off 0 bases at V and 4 bases at J, with 7 bases between the two ends. This CDR3 is built from 14 residues. Here the CDR3 reads CASSQDRKNQPQHF. For the CDR3, the DNA is TGCGCCAGCAGCCAAGACAGGAAAAATCAGCCCCAGCATTTT.

This clonotype was counted many times. V gene TRBV28 combines with J gene TRBJ2-6; 11 bases fit TRBD1. Germline V lookup: CDR1 MDHEN, CDR2 SYDVKM. The V and J ends lost 7 bases and 0 bases, in that order; junction bases with no gene match: 14. The CDR3 runs to 20 residues. The CDR3 loop reads CASTPRTGGRSPSGANVLTF. CDR3 DNA sequence: TGTGCCAGCACCCCCCGGACAGGGGGCCGATCCCCCTCTGGGGCCAACGTCCTGACTTTC.

This clonotype has ten or more counts. V and J are TRBV7-9 and TRBJ1-2; TRBD1 is a possible D gene (6 bases). The germline V gene has CDR1 SEHNR and CDR2 FQNEAQ (reference sequence). Trimming removed 1 base at V and 7 bases at J, with 13 bases between. CDR3 length equals 14 residues. The CDR3 DNA follows: TGTGCCAGCAGCTTAGACAGGGTTCGGAGTGGCTACACCTTC. Encoded protein: CASSLDRVRSGYTF. Using reference TRBV7-9 and TRBJ1-2 for the parts outside the CDR3, the full variable domain is DTGVSQNPRHKITKRGQNVTFRCDPISEHNRLYWYRQTLGQGPEFLTYFQNEAQLEKSRLLSDRFSAERPKGSFSTLEIQRTEQGDSAMYLCASSLDRVRSGYTFGSGTRLTVV.

This clonotype was seen ten or more times. The chain combines TRBV24-1 with TRBJ2-1; no definite D call. This CDR3 contains 11 residues. Germline V gene sequence: CDR1 KGHDR, CDR2 SFDVKD. The V end was cut by 1 base, the J end by 8 bases, with 2 bases between. CDR3 DNA: TGTGCCACCAGTGATTTCGATGAGCAGTTCTTC. Its protein product is CATSDFDEQFF.

The chain employs TRBV7-2 and TRBJ2-1, with 7 bases that match TRBD1. CDR1 is SGHTA, CDR2 FQGNSA, per germline. CDR3 length: 14 amino acids. Germline trimming cut 3 bases from V and 9 bases from J; bases unmatched to any gene: 8. The CDR3 here is CASSLGQTGGEQFF. CDR3 bases: TGTGCCAGCAGCTTGGGACAGACTGGGGGTGAGCAGTTCTTC.

Many counts were recorded for this clonotype. This rearrangement joins TRBV28 to TRBJ2-5, with D possibly being TRBD2 (6 bases). This CDR3 has 15 amino acids. Trimming removed 6 bases from V and 5 bases from J, with 19 bases in between. Germline assignment: CDR1 MDHEN and CDR2 SYDVKM. This CDR3 is CASRPGGARGETQYF. Written as DNA, the CDR3 is TGTGCCAGCAGGCCCGGCGGGGCTCGAGGGGAGACCCAGTACTTC.

The sample holds a few counts of this clonotype. The rearrangement uses TRBV4-2 and TRBJ2-3; no definite D call. The CDR3 consists of 15 residues. CDR1 is LGHNA, CDR2 YNFKEQ, per germline. V lost 2 bases and J 0 bases, leaving 9 bases between the germline ends. The CDR3 protein is CASSQLSISTDTQYF. CDR3 DNA: TGTGCCAGCAGCCAACTCTCCATTAGCACAGATACGCAGTATTTT.

This clonotype was counted between two and nine times. V is TRBV6-6 and J is TRBJ2-7; D perhaps matches TRBD1 (6 bases). Trimming took off 6 bases at V and 5 bases at J, with 14 bases between the two ends. Germline values: CDR1 MNHNY, CDR2 SVGAGI (reference sequence). This CDR3 is 13 amino acids long. CDR3 loop: CASRDSWDNEQYV. The CDR3 DNA is TGTGCCAGCAGGGACAGTTGGGACAACGAGCAGTACGTC.

The chain uses TRBV3-1 and TRBJ2-2; tentative D call: TRBD2 (5 bases). Germline CDR1 LGHDT, CDR2 YNNKEL (reference sequence). This CDR3 spans 14 amino acids. Deletions cut 4 bases from V and 5 bases from J, with 11 bases between. The CDR3: CASSLFEGTGELFF. The DNA of the CDR3 is TGTGCCAGCAGCCTCTTCGAGGGTACCGGGGAGCTGTTTTTT. The complete variable domain, with remaining parts taken from reference TRBV3-1 and TRBJ2-2, reads DTAVSQTPKYLVTQMGNDKSIKCEQNLGHDTMYWYKQDSKKFLKIMFSYNNKELIINETVPNRFSPKSPDKAHLNLHINSLELGDSAVYFCASSLFEGTGELFFGEGSRLTVL.